The rows below give T cell receptor beta chains drawn from one sample of a study of blood T cell repertoires in COVID-19. Measured with immunoSEQ multiplex PCR; TCRdb has only the in-frame clones, and not every one. In the table there are more than 95,000 clones, approximately 76% of which are singletons. The sample comprised peripheral blood. The receptors come from a woman in her 70s with acute or convalescent COVID-19. Both conserved end residues are part of each CDR3. The D gene is left open where the match is weak. Only part of the rows carry a size: once, few, many, or a class if the clone is expanded.

J	D	size	V	DNA	CDR3
TRBJ1-2	NA	NA	TRBV6-1	TGTGCCAGCAGTGAATCAGCAGGAGGGCCAGGCACCTTC	CASSESAGGPGTF
TRBJ2-3	TRBD2	NA	TRBV5-1	TGCGCCAGCAGACCCGGGACTAGCGGACCCACAGATACGCAGTATTTT	CASRPGTSGPTDTQYF
TRBJ2-1	NA	NA	TRBV3-1/TRBV3-2	TGTGCCAGCAGCCATGGGGAGGCCCTGCAGTTCTTC	CASSHGEALQFF
TRBJ2-3	TRBD2	NA	TRBV29-1	TGCAGCGTTGAAGGTGCGGGGGGGATCACAGATACGCAGTATTTT	CSVEGAGGITDTQYF
TRBJ1-2	NA	NA	TRBV7-9	TGTGCCAGCAGCCAACGGACAGTGGAAGGCTACACCTTC	CASSQRTVEGYTF
TRBJ2-1	TRBD2	once	TRBV5-1	TGCGCCAGCAGCCCGGAGTTATCGCAGAGTGCAGGGAGGGACAATGAGCAGTTCTTC	CASSPELSQSAGRDNEQFF
TRBJ2-5	NA	NA	TRBV2	TGTGCCAGCAGTGATGATCGGGGTTGGGAGACCCAGTACTTC	CASSDDRGWETQYF
TRBJ2-5	NA	NA	TRBV2	TGTGCCAGCAGGGCGAATCCCAGGGTGACCCAGTACTTC	CASRANPRVTQYF
TRBJ2-3	TRBD2	NA	TRBV27	TGTGCCAGCAGTCTAGGACTAGCGGGGCCCACAGATACGCAGTATTTT	CASSLGLAGPTDTQYF
TRBJ1-4	NA	NA	TRBV28	TGTGCCAGCAGTTCACAGTTAAATGAAAAACTGTTTTTT	CASSSQLNEKLFF
TRBJ2-7	NA	NA	TRBV5-1	TGCGCCAGCAGCTCCTCGACTATCGGGTACGAGCAGTACTTC	CASSSSTIGYEQYF
TRBJ1-1	TRBD1	NA	TRBV9	TGTGCCAGCAGCGTAGAACCAGGGGGCAACACTGAAGCTTTCTTT	CASSVEPGGNTEAFF
TRBJ1-6	NA	NA	TRBV30	TGTGCCTGGACAGGGGCGGCGGGCCCCCTCCACTTT	CAWTGAAGPLHF
TRBJ2-2	NA	few	TRBV7-9	TGTGCCAGCAGCTCCAGCGGAGTTTCCGGGGAGCTGTTTTTT	CASSSSGVSGELFF
TRBJ2-1	TRBD1	NA	TRBV11-2	TGTGCCACCTCAGGGGGCCCTTACAATGAGCAGTTCTTC	CATSGGPYNEQFF
TRBJ1-1	TRBD1	once	TRBV5-6	TGTGCCAGCGCTACAGGGGTTATGAACACTGAAGCTTTCTTT	CASATGVMNTEAFF